Sequencing of this T cell receptor beta chain was carried out in a study of Graves' ophthalmopathy and Graves' hyperthyroidism. This clonotype was picked up many times. TCR beta CDR3 regions were amplified from RNA transcripts. Following a first-round RT-PCR that used HTBI primers, a second-round multiplex PCR was carried out. TCRdb redid the calling of the multiplex PCR reads with MiXCR, one entry per CDR3 protein. The table records approximately 37,000 distinct CDR3 sequences, around 50% of them present only once. The TCR comes from an adult man with Graves' ophthalmopathy. Input material: peripheral blood.

The CDR3 DNA reads as TGTGCCAGCAGTTCTTCACCGAACACTGAAGCTTTCTTT. This translates into CASSSSPNTEAFF. The V and J genes are TRBV6-2 or TRBV6-3 and TRBJ1-1; D is unclear. This CDR3 is built from 13 residues. V lost 4 bases and J 1 base, leaving 7 bases between the germline ends. CDR1 and CDR2 from the germline V gene are MNHEY and SVGEGT.